Listed below are T cell receptor beta chains from one sample, sequenced in a study of CD4 T cells in relation to SARS-CoV-2 and coronaviruses. Libraries were prepared by immunoSEQ multiplex PCR; TCRdb keeps only in-frame clonotypes and omits some of them. The data hold more than 15,000 clones, with roughly 80% observed a single time. For these TCRs, the target antigens are not known. What was sequenced was CD4+ T cells from PBMCs, cultured in vitro. These receptors were obtained from a human donor in good health. Each CDR3 is given with its conserved first and last residue.

v_gene,CDR3aa
TRBV9,CASSVGNSPGLEAQHF
TRBV3-1/TRBV3-2,CASSGTVATQPQHF
TRBV27,CASSLRGLNTEAFF
TRBV30,CAWRGGYGYTF
TRBV6-1,CASSELDEQYF
TRBV27,CASSFGGRFLTGELFF
TRBV11-2,CASSLGFSNTEAFF
TRBV19,CASSIGQGAAQETQYF
TRBV20-1,CSASWLAGDMVEQFF
TRBV4-1,CASSQVSGYSGGSLHF
TRBV7-3,CASSPTGHGYTF
TRBV7-8,CASSSDRVGHQPQHF
TRBV13,CASSSLTTGAPWEQYF
TRBV5-4,CASSQGLAGDNGELFF